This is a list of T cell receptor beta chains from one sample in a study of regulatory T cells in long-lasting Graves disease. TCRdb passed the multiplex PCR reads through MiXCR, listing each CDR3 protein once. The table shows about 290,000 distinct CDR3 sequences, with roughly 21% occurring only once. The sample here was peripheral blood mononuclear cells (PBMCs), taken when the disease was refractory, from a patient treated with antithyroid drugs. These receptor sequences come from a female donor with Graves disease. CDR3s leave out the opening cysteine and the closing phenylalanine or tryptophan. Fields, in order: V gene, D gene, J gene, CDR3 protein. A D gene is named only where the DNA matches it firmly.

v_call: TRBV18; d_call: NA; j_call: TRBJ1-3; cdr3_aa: ASSDGQSSGNTIY
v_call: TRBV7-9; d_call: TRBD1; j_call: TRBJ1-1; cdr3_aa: ASSFGGQFLNTEAF
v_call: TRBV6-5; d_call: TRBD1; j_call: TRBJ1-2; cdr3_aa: ASSLGDRTGINYGYT
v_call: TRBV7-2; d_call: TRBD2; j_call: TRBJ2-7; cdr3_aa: ASSFLAGGEQY
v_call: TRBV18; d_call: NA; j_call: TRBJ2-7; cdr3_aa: ASSPRTVRSYEQY
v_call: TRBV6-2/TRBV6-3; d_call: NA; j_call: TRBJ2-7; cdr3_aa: ASSLGLGGHEQY
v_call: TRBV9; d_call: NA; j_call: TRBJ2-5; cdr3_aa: ASSVAGLGETQY
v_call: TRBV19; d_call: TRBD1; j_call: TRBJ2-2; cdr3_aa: ASRKDRRTGELF
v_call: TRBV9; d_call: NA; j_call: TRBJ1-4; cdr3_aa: ASSPPDELEKLF
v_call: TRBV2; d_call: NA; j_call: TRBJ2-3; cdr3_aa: ASSEASTDTQY
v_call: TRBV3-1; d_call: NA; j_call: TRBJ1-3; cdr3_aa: ASSPSAGNTIY
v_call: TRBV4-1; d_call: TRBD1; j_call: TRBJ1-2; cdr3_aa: ASSPPSTDRGIIGYT
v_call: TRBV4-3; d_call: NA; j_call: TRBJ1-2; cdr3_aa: ASSQDGLRDHT
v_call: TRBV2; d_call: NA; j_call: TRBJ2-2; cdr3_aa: ASSVIPTGELF
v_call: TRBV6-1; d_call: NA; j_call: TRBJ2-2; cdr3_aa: ASTPGSSDTGELF
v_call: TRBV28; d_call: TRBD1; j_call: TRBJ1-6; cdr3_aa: ASSPDLRQGGNSPLH
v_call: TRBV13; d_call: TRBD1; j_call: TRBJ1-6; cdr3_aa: ASSSRNRGHNSPLH
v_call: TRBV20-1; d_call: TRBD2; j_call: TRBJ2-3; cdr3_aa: SARGLAGGVTQY
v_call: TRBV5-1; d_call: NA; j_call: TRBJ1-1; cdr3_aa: ASKPTGLWPEAF
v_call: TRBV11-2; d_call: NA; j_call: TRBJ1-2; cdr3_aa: ASSPESNGYT
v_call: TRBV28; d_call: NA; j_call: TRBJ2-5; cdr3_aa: ASSRPGQYQETQY
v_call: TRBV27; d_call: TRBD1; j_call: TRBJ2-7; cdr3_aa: ASSDRGHPLYEQY
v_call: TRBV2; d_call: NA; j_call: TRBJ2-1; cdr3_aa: ASNEGSGVNEQF
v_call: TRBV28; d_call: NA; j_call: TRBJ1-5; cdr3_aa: ASSFVRGQLNQPQH
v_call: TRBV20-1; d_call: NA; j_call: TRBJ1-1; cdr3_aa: SAPPTRHTEAF
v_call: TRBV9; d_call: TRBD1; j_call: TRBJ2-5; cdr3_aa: ASSVTSGTGYQETQY
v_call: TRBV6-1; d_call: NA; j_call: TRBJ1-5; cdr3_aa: ASLRGPNQPQH
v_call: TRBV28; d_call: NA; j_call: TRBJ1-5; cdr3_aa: ASRVDPGQMNQPQH
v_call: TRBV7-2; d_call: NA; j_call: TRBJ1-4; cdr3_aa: ASSFGGDNEKLF
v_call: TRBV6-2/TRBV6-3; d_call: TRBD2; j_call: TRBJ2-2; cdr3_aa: ASSYREDGELF
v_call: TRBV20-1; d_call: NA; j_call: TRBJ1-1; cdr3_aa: SGRGLGTEAF
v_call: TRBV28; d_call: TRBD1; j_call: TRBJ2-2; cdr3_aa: ASSLLRDRGRLGELF
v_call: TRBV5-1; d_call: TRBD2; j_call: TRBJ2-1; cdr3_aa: ASSFSPSGKRSYNEQF
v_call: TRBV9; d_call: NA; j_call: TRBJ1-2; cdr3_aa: ASSELPEGGTYGYT
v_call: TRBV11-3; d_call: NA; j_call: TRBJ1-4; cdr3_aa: ASSLLAEKLF
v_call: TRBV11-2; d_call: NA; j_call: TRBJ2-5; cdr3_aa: ASSLDVVGETQY
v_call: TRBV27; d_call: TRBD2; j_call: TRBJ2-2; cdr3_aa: ASSLYREANTGELF
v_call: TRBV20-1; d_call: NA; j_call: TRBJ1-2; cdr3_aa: SARRAGQEWGGNYGYT
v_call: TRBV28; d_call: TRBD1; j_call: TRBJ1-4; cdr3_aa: ASVTGVNEKLF
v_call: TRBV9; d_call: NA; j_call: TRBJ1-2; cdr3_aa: ASSPRDTEGYGYT
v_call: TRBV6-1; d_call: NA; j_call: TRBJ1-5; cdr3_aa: ASISGPGREDQPQH
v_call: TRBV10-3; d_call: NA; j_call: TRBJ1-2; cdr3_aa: AISVESRGWGYT